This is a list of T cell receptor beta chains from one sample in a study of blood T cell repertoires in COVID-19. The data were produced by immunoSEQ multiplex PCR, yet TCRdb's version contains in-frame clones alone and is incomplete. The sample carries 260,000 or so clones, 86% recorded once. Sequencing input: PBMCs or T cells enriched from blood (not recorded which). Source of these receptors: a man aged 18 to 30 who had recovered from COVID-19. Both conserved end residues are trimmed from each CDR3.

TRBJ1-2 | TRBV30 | AWSVVALTGGYT
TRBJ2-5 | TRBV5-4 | ASSLLAVQETQY
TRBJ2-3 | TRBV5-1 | ASSGAGGARDTQY
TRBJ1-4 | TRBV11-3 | ASSPNDRGGYEKLF
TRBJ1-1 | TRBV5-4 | ASSLRNLGTGGNTEAF
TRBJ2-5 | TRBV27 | ASSFLPGQGSGETQY
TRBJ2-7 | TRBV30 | AWKSGYEQY
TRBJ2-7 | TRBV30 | AWSTGLGSYEQY
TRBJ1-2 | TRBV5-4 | ASSPAEQGPYGYT
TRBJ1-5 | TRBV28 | ASSSGQIPGQPQH
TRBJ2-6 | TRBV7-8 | ASSLVSGLGGANVLT
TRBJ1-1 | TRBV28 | ASSSMFGGDRRMNTEAF
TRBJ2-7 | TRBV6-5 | ASTYGTSPTYEQY
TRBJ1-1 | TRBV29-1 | SVTGTGGSDTEAF
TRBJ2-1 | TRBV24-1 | ATSDVVREVNEQF
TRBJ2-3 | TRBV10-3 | AISEGAGGPDTQY
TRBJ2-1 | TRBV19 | ASSISGGSYNEQF
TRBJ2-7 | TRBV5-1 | ASSLASRGSYEQY
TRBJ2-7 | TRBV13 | ASSRPGLAGPEQY
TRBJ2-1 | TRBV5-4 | ASSLELKQF
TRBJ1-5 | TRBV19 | ASSIMRQGTSNQPQH